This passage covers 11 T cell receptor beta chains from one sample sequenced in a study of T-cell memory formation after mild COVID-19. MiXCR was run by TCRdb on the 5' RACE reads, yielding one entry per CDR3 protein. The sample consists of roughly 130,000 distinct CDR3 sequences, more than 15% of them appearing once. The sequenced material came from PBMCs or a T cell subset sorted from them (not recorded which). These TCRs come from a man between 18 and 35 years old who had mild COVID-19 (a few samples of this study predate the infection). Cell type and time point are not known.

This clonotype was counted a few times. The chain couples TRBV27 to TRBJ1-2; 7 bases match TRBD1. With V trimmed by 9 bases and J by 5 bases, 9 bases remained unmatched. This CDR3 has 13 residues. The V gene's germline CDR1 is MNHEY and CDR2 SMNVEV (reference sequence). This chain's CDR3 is CARRGRRPYGYTF. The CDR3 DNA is TGTGCCAGGAGGGGGCGCAGGCCTTATGGCTACACCTTC.

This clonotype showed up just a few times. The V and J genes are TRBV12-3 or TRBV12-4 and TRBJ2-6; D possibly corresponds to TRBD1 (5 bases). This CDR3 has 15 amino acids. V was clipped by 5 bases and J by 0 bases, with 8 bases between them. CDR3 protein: CASSSRVSGANVLTF. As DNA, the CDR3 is TGTGCCAGCAGTAGCAGGGTCTCTGGGGCCAACGTCCTGACTTTC.

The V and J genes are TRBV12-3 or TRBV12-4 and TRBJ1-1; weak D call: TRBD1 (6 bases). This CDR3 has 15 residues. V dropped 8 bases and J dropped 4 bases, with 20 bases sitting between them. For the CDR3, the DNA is TGTGCCAGCTTTAGGGCCCCGGGGGCCATCACTGAAGCTTTCTTT. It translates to CASFRAPGAITEAFF.

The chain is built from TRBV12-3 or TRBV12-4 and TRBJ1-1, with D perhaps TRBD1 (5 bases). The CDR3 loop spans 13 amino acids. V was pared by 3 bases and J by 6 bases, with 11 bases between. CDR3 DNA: TGTGCCAGCAGTTTCACTAGGGACCCTGAAGCTTTCTTT. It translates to CASSFTRDPEAFF.

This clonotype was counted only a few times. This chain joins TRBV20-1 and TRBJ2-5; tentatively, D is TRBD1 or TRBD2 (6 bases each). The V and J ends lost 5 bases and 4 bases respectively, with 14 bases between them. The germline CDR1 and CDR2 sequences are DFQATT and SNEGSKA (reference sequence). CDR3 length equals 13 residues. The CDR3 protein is CSAVFRGLETQYF. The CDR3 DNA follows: TGCAGTGCTGTCTTTCGGGGGCTAGAGACCCAGTACTTC.

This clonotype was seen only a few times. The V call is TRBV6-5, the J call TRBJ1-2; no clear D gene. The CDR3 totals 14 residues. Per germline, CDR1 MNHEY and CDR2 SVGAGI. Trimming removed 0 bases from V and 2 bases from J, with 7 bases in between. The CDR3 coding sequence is TGTGCCAGCAGTTACTCGACGCCAAACTATGGCTACACCTTC. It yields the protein CASSYSTPNYGYTF.

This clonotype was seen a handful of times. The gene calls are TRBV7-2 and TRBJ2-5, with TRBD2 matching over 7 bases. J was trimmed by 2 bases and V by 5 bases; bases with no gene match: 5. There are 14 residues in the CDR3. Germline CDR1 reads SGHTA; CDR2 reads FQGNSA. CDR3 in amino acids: CASSGGRVQETQYF. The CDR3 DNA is TGTGCCAGCAGCGGGGGGAGGGTTCAAGAGACCCAGTACTTC.

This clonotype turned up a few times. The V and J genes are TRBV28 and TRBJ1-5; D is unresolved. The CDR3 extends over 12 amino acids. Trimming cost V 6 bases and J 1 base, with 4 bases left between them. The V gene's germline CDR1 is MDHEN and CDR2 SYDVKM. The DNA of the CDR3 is TGTGCCAGCAGGGGAAGCAATCAGCCCCAGCATTTT. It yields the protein CASRGSNQPQHF.

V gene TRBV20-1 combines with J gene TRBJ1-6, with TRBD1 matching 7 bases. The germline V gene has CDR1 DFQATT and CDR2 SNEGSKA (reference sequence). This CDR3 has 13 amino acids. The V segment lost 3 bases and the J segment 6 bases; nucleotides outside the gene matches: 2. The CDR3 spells CSASGDSNSPLHF. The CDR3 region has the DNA TGCAGTGCTAGTGGGGACAGTAATTCACCCCTCCACTTT.

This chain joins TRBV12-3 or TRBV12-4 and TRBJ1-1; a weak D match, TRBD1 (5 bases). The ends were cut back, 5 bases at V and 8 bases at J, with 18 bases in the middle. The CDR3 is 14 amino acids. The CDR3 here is CASSEYNDRTEAFF. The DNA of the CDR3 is TGTGCCAGCAGTGAATATAATGACAGAACAGAAGCTTTCTTT.

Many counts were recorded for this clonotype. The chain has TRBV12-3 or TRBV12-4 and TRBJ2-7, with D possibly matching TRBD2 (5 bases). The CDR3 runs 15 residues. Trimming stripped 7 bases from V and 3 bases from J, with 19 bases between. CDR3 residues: CASTPFSAAVYEQYF. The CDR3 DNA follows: TGTGCCAGCACCCCCTTTAGCGCCGCCGTCTACGAGCAGTACTTC.